The present T cell receptor beta chain was sequenced within a study of cytomegalovirus exposure and HLA in healthy donors. Study-wide results and caveats: A few chains tied to CMV proved CMV antigen-specific in vitro. In a later analysis, common viral pathogens appeared linked to several of the most significant clusters. In most subjects, TCR beta sequences reportedly gave accurate predictions of HLA-A and HLA-B alleles.

A remark on this clone: Antigen specificity is unknown.

The PCR made use of 60 Vbeta and 13 Jbeta primers. Assay used: immunoSEQ multiplex PCR; TCRdb lists only in-frame clones, some missing. The repertoire has approximately 180,000 clones, about 70% of them found once; the top ten carry less than 2%. The ends were cut back, 1 base at V and 0 bases at J, with 13 bases in the middle. Germline CDR1 SGHRS, CDR2 YFSETQ. The CDR3 has 16 amino acids. The clonotype was recovered from a woman in her 30s in good health and CMV-seronegative. V is TRBV5-1 and J is TRBJ1-1; D unresolved. Material for sequencing was PBMCs. CDR3 nucleotide sequence: TGCGCCAGCAGCTTGAAAGTCGGGAGTTTGAACACTGAAGCTTTCTTT. This sequence encodes CASSLKVGSLNTEAFF.